A single sample is the source of the 19 T cell receptor beta chains below, sequenced in a study of cytomegalovirus exposure and HLA in healthy donors. The repertoire was sequenced with immunoSEQ multiplex PCR; TCRdb's copy has only in-frame clones and lacks some. The sample shows around 170,000 clones, 88% of them seen only once. Sequenced material: PBMCs. These receptors were collected from a man aged 18 to 29 in good health and CMV-seronegative.

This clone was recorded once. The V gene is TRBV28, the J gene TRBJ1-4; possible D gene TRBD1, 5 bases. This CDR3 is built from 16 residues. Looked up from germline, CDR1 is MDHEN and CDR2 is SYDVKM. V dropped 2 bases and J dropped 0 bases, with 10 bases sitting between them. CDR3 sequence reads: CASSLRWGTTNEKLFF. The CDR3 DNA is TGTGCCAGCAGTTTAAGATGGGGCACAACTAATGAAAAACTGTTTTTT. The full variable domain, completed using reference TRBV28 and TRBJ1-4, is DVKVTQSSRYLVKRTGEKVFLECVQDMDHENMFWYRQDPGLGLRLIYFSYDVKMKEKGDIPEGYSVSREKKERFSLILESASTNQTSMYLCASSLRWGTTNEKLFFGSGTQLSVL.

This chain links TRBV18 with TRBJ1-4; possibly TRBD1 for D (5 bases). The V gene lost 3 bases and the J gene lost 0 bases, with 11 bases spanning the gap. CDR1 and CDR2 from the germline V gene are KGHSH and LQKENI. This CDR3 spans 16 amino acids. The CDR3 region has the DNA TGTGCCAGCTCACCGACAGATATCTCAACTAATGAAAAACTGTTTTTT. Its protein is CASSPTDISTNEKLFF.

The chain recombines TRBV7-9 with TRBJ2-7; 10 bases match TRBD1. V lost 5 bases to trimming and J lost 6 bases; unmatched junction nucleotides: 10. This CDR3 is built from 15 residues. Germline CDR1 and CDR2: SEHNR and FQNEAQ (reference sequence). CDR3 in amino acids: CASSGRGQGRGEQYV. Here the CDR3 DNA reads TGTGCCAGCAGCGGGCGGGGACAGGGGAGGGGCGAGCAGTACGTC.

This clone was picked up one time. The chain combines TRBV2 with TRBJ2-3; the match to TRBD2 covers 13 bases. The germline V gene encodes CDR1 SNHLY and CDR2 FYNNEI. After removal of 5 bases from V and 4 bases from J, the junction contained 3 bases not matched to a gene. CDR3 length equals 15 residues. CDR3 residues: CASSSGTSGADTQYF. The DNA for the CDR3 is TGTGCCAGCAGTTCGGGGACTAGCGGGGCAGATACGCAGTATTTT.

The chain uses TRBV7-6 and TRBJ2-5, with 9 bases matching TRBD1. The CDR3 contains 15 residues. Unmatched junction bases numbered 5, after V lost 3 bases and J lost 3 bases. CDR1 and CDR2 (germline): SGHVS, FNYEAQ. The CDR3 spells CASSFGTGQKETQYF. CDR3 bases: TGTGCCAGCAGCTTTGGGACAGGGCAGAAAGAGACCCAGTACTTC.

CDR3 protein: CASSLSRLARGSEQYF. The CDR3 bases are TGTGCCAGCAGCTTATCCCGACTAGCGCGGGGGAGCGAGCAGTACTTC. The chain is built from TRBV7-8 and TRBJ2-7, with 8 nucleotides matching TRBD2. This CDR3 has 16 amino acids. Germline values: CDR1 SGHVS, CDR2 FQNEAQ. V trimming: 2 bases; J trimming: 6 bases; junction bases outside the gene matches: 12.

This clone was recorded once. This chain links TRBV5-1 with TRBJ2-5; 7 positions agree with TRBD1. V trimming: 0 bases; J trimming: 4 bases; junction bases outside the gene matches: 3. The CDR3 sequence is 14 residues long. Germline V gene sequence: CDR1 SGHRS, CDR2 YFSETQ. CDR3 DNA: TGCGCCAGCAGCTTGGGACAGGGCGGAGAGACCCAGTACTTC. It codes for CASSLGQGGETQYF.

The chain employs TRBV5-1 and TRBJ2-7, with D tentatively TRBD2 (6 bases). CDR1 and CDR2 (germline): SGHRS, YFSETQ. V was shortened by 5 bases and J by 5 bases, with 17 bases between the two germline ends. This CDR3 spans 14 amino acids. This CDR3 reads CASSPTSRGDEQYF. The CDR3 DNA is TGCGCCAGCAGTCCGACCTCGCGGGGCGACGAGCAGTACTTC.

The chain employs TRBV10-3 and TRBJ2-3; D possibly corresponds to TRBD2 (7 bases). CDR1 and CDR2 (germline): ENHRY, SYGVKD. The CDR3 has 13 residues. V lost 8 bases, J lost 4 bases, and 13 bases lay in between. CDR3 bases: TGTGCCATCCCGGGGGGCCAAGCAGATACGCAGTATTTT. The encoded protein is CAIPGGQADTQYF.

V and J are TRBV25-1 and TRBJ1-5; D is undetermined. Trimming took off 1 base at V and 0 bases at J, with 10 bases between the two ends. The CDR3 loop spans 16 amino acids. The germline CDR1 and CDR2 sequences are MGHDK and SYGVNS. DNA for the CDR3: TGTGCCAGCAGTGAATTGTGGGAGGGTAGCAATCAGCCCCAGCATTTT. It yields the protein CASSELWEGSNQPQHF.

As DNA, the CDR3 is TGTGCCAGCAGCGAGGCCGGGACAGGGGAAAGCTACGAGCAGTACGTC. Its translation is CASSEAGTGESYEQYV. This sequence joins TRBV5-6 and TRBJ2-7, with 10 bases identical to TRBD1. Germline CDR1 SGHDT, CDR2 YYEEEE. V trimming: 4 bases; J trimming: 3 bases; junction bases outside the gene matches: 10. The CDR3 totals 16 residues.

This chain joins TRBV27 and TRBJ2-2, with D tentatively TRBD1 (6 bases). Germline V CDR1 and CDR2: MNHEY, SMNVEV (reference sequence). V lost 4 bases and J 1 base, leaving 7 bases between the germline ends. This CDR3 spans 14 amino acids. As DNA, the CDR3 is TGTGCCAGCAGTTGGGGACAGAACACCGGGGAGCTGTTTTTT. It codes for CASSWGQNTGELFF.

The chain combines TRBV10-3 with TRBJ2-7, with 11 positions matching TRBD1. Germline V CDR1 and CDR2: ENHRY, SYGVKD. The CDR3 length is 15 residues. With 6 bases clipped from V and 4 bases from J, the junction kept 8 bases outside the gene matches. In DNA, the CDR3 is TGTGCCATCAGAGCAGGACAGGGGGCGAGGTACGAGCAGTACTTC. Its protein product is CAIRAGQGARYEQYF.

The CDR3 DNA is TGTGCCAGCAAAATCTTTGGCTTTACAGATACGCAGTATTTT. The encoded protein is CASKIFGFTDTQYF. This chain uses TRBV7-2 with TRBJ2-3; no reliable D call. Trimming shortened V by 7 bases and J by 3 bases, and 14 bases separated the two germline ends. The CDR3 is made up of 14 amino acids. Germline CDR1 is SGHTA and CDR2 is FQGNSA. The full variable domain, rest sourced from reference TRBV7-2 and TRBJ2-3, is GAGVSQSPSNKVTEKGKDVELRCDPISGHTALYWYRQSLGQGLEFLIYFQGNSAPDKSGLPSDRFSAERTGGSVSTLTIQRTQQEDSAVYLCASKIFGFTDTQYFGPGTRLTVL.

The chain joins TRBV29-1 to TRBJ2-5; tentative D call: TRBD1 (6 bases). V was clipped by 4 bases and J by 7 bases, with 10 bases between them. The CDR3 loop spans 11 amino acids. The germline CDR1 and CDR2 sequences are SQVTM and ANQGSEA. DNA of the CDR3: TGCAGCGTTGGACAGGCTGGGACCCAGTACTTC. Its translation: CSVGQAGTQYF.

V and J are TRBV30 and TRBJ1-5; D is ambiguous. The germline V gene has CDR1 GTSNPN and CDR2 SVGIG (reference sequence). The CDR3 is made up of 13 amino acids. Trimming shortened V by 2 bases and J by 4 bases, and 9 bases separated the two germline ends. The CDR3 nucleotides read TGTGCCTGGAGTCGGTCGGGAAATCAGCCCCAGCATTTT. Its protein product is CAWSRSGNQPQHF.

This sequence joins TRBV11-2 and TRBJ2-7; 14 bases agree with TRBD2. The V gene end was trimmed by 4 bases and the J gene end by 5 bases; junction bases not matched to a gene: 10. Germline CDR1 and CDR2: SGHAT and FQNNGV. The CDR3 contains 17 residues. The CDR3 sequence: CASSYRTSGRQRDEQYF. The CDR3 nucleotides are TGTGCCAGCAGCTATCGGACTAGCGGGAGGCAGAGGGACGAGCAGTACTTC.

Notes on this clone: Other DNA sequences in this specimen translate into the identical CDR3. The J gene is TRBJ1-1, the V gene TRBV6-5; D is uncertain. The CDR3 is 13 amino acids. Trimming left V 2 bases short and J 1 base short, with 5 bases between. The germline V gene encodes CDR1 MNHEY and CDR2 SVGAGI. As DNA, the CDR3 is TGTGCCAGCAGTTACCGGGGGAACACTGAAGCTTTCTTT. This encodes CASSYRGNTEAFF.

The chain couples TRBV28 to TRBJ2-7; 8 bases fit TRBD1. J gave up 2 bases and V 4 bases, and 4 bases lay outside the gene matches. The CDR3 sequence is 14 residues long. The germline V gene encodes CDR1 MDHEN and CDR2 SYDVKM. Here the CDR3 DNA reads TGTGCCAGCAGTTCCGGGACAGGAGCCTACGAGCAGTACTTC. Residues: CASSSGTGAYEQYF. Variable domain in full (rest from reference TRBV28 and TRBJ2-7): DVKVTQSSRYLVKRTGEKVFLECVQDMDHENMFWYRQDPGLGLRLIYFSYDVKMKEKGDIPEGYSVSREKKERFSLILESASTNQTSMYLCASSSGTGAYEQYFGPGTRLTVT.